The present T cell receptor beta chain was sequenced within a study of blood T cell repertoires in COVID-19. The CDR3 is made up of 14 amino acids. Germline loops: CDR1 SGHVS, CDR2 FQNEAQ. J lost 8 bases, V lost 2 bases, and 4 bases had no gene match. Everyone who took part was roughly 18 to 89 years old, and they came from about 25 US areas. The assay was immunoSEQ multiplex PCR, and TCRdb's table has in-frame clones only and misses some. The data contain approximately 300,000 clones, more than 90% of them singletons. The TCR comes from a woman in her twenties or thirties who had been exposed to COVID-19. The chain joins TRBV7-8 to TRBJ2-1, with 9 nucleotides matching TRBD2. The source material was PBMCs or T cells enriched from blood (not recorded which). This CDR3 is CASSLRRGGDEQFF. DNA of the CDR3: TGTGCCAGCAGCTTAAGGCGGGGGGGTGATGAGCAGTTCTTC. Complete variable domain (other parts from reference TRBV7-8 and TRBJ2-1): GAGVSQSPRYKVAKRGQDVALRCDPISGHVSLFWYQQALGQGPEFLTYFQNEAQLDKSGLPSDRFFAERPEGSVSTLKIQRTQQEDSAVYLCASSLRRGGDEQFFGPGTRLTVL.